Described below is a single T cell receptor beta chain sequence and its context. The antigen is not known. The sample belongs to a study of graft-versus-host responses after intestinal transplantation. Produced via immunoSEQ multiplex PCR; TCRdb's table is partial and in-frame only. The table includes about 89,000 clones, roughly 92% detected once. The CDR3 is made up of 16 amino acids. Trimming pared 6 bases from V and 0 bases from J, leaving 12 bases between. Germline V gene lookup returns CDR1 MDHEN and CDR2 SYDVKM. The chain uses TRBV28 and TRBJ1-6; perhaps TRBD1 as D (6 bases). The sample consisted of unstimulated CD4+ T cells sorted from spleen or lymph node cells, taken before intestinal transplant. The sequence came from a human donor who received an intestinal transplant. The CDR3 sequence is CASRTGASSYNSPLHF. CDR3 DNA: TGTGCCAGCAGGACAGGCGCCAGCTCCTATAATTCACCCCTCCACTTT. Based on the CDR3 plus reference TRBV28 and TRBJ1-6, the full variable domain is DVKVTQSSRYLVKRTGEKVFLECVQDMDHENMFWYRQDPGLGLRLIYFSYDVKMKEKGDIPEGYSVSREKKERFSLILESASTNQTSMYLCASRTGASSYNSPLHFGNGTRLTVT.